The present TCR beta chain was sequenced within a study of T-cell memory formation after mild COVID-19. Overall study findings and caveats: There was a balanced CD4/CD8 profile in clones contracting day 15 to 85, and later expanders leaned CD4+. Cross-reactive memory appears to have joined, as suggested by some responding clones showing up in pre-infection memory. Contracting CD4+ clones sat mainly in CM and EM; CD8+ in EMRA.

Each CDR3 protein gets one entry after TCRdb re-called the 5' RACE reads with MiXCR. The sample contains 500,000 to 650,000 distinct CDR3 sequences, less than 25% of which appear only once. Note on this clonotype: The antigen remains unidentified.

What was sequenced was PBMCs or a T cell subset sorted from them (not recorded which). The origin of this receptor is an adult woman who had mild COVID-19 (a few samples of this study predate the infection). Cell type and time point are not known.

This CDR3 is CASSPHEATSYEQYF. As DNA, the CDR3 is TGTGCCAGCAGCCCCCACGAGGCGACCTCCTACGAGCAGTACTTC. The chain couples TRBV9 to TRBJ2-7; D is ambiguous. The length of the CDR3 is 15 residues. Germline V gene data show CDR1 as SGDLS and CDR2 as YYNGEE. Trimming removed 4 bases from V and 0 bases from J, with 14 bases in between.